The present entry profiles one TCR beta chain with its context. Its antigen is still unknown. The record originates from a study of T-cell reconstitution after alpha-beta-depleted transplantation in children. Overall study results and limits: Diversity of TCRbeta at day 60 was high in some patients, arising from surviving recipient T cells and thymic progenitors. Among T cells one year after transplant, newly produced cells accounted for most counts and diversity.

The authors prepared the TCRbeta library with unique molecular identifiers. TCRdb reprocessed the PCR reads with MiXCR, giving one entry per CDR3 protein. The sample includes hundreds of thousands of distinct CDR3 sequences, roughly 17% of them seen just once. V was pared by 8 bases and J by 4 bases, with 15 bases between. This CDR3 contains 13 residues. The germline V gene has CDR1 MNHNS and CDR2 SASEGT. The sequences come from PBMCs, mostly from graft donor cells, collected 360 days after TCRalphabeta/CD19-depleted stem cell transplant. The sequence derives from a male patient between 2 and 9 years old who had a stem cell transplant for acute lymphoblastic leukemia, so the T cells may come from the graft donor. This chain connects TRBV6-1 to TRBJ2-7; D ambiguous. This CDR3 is CASQRTADYEQYF. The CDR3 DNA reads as TGTGCCAGCCAAAGGACGGCGGATTACGAGCAGTACTTC.